This entry lists 11 T cell receptor beta chains sequenced from one sample in a study of blood T cell repertoires in COVID-19. Data came from immunoSEQ multiplex PCR; TCRdb stores just in-frame clones and leaves some out. This sample carries about 60,000 clones, 70% to 85% of them seen once, and the ten largest clones take around 10%. Input material: peripheral blood. The receptors come from a human donor in a cohort sampled during active COVID-19.

This clone was observed a single time. This chain links TRBV27 with TRBJ1-5; D unresolved. The CDR3 extends over 14 amino acids. Germline V lookup: CDR1 MNHEY, CDR2 SMNVEV (reference sequence). Trimming took 4 bases from V and 5 from J, leaving 12 bases between them. Written as DNA, the CDR3 is TGTGCCAGCAGTTCACGAGGGAGTTATCAGCCCCAGCATTTT. Translating it yields CASSSRGSYQPQHF.

This clone was recorded a few times. This chain's CDR3 is CASGQVRQYF. Written as DNA, the CDR3 is TGCGCCAGCGGACAGGTAAGGCAGTATTTT. V gene TRBV5-1 combines with J gene TRBJ2-3; 7 bases map to TRBD1. CDR1 is SGHRS and CDR2 is YFSETQ in the germline V gene. Losses at the gene ends were 7 bases for V and 11 bases for J; bases not matched to a gene: 4. This CDR3 has 10 amino acids.

V gene TRBV28 combines with J gene TRBJ1-1; 7 bases map to TRBD1. Germline CDR1 is MDHEN and CDR2 is SYDVKM. The CDR3 is 15 amino acids. V lost 2 bases and J lost 1; bases outside the gene matches: 4. The CDR3 loop is CASSLGTAGNTEAFF. In DNA form, the CDR3 reads TGTGCCAGCAGTTTAGGGACAGCTGGGAACACTGAAGCTTTCTTT.

This rearrangement joins TRBV7-2 to TRBJ2-2, with 8 positions matching TRBD1. Germline assignment: CDR1 SGHTA and CDR2 FQGNSA. V shed 5 bases and J 16 bases; nucleotides not matched to a gene: 9. The CDR3 is 12 residues long. The CDR3 protein is CASSPGQGLPFF. CDR3 DNA sequence: TGTGCCAGCAGCCCCGGACAGGGATTGCCGTTTTTT.

V gene TRBV7-6 combines with J gene TRBJ2-7; 9 bases are a match to TRBD1. Germline CDR1 is SGHVS and CDR2 is FNYEAQ. This CDR3 region has 14 residues. After removal of 4 bases from V and 6 bases from J, the junction contained 7 bases not matched to a gene. The CDR3 region has the DNA TGTGCCAGCAGCTCCGGGACAGGGAACGGCGAGCAGTACTTC. Amino acid sequence: CASSSGTGNGEQYF.

V gene TRBV28 combines with J gene TRBJ1-5, with a weak D call TRBD1 (5 bases). The CDR3 is 15 amino acids. The V gene's germline CDR1 is MDHEN and CDR2 SYDVKM. V was clipped by 2 bases and J by 2 bases, with 10 bases between them. The CDR3 protein is CASSLGQGGNQPQHF. The CDR3 nucleotides read TGTGCCAGCAGTTTAGGCCAGGGTGGCAATCAGCCCCAGCATTTT.

V is TRBV18 and J is TRBJ1-5; 7 bases are shared with TRBD1. The V segment lost 3 bases and the J segment 3 bases; nucleotides outside the gene matches: 8. Germline CDR1 reads KGHSH; CDR2 reads LQKENI. This CDR3 comprises 16 residues. DNA of the CDR3: TGTGCCAGCTCACCTAGGAAGGGGGCGTACAATCAGCCCCAGCATTTT. This translates into CASSPRKGAYNQPQHF.

This clone was counted once. V gene TRBV7-2 combines with J gene TRBJ1-4, with 8 positions matching TRBD1. This CDR3 region has 13 residues. The germline CDR1 and CDR2 sequences are SGHTA and FQGNSA. V gave up 4 bases and J gave up 7 bases; unmatched junction bases: 2. CDR3 amino acids: CASSWGQVEKLFF. In nucleotides, the CDR3 is TGTGCCAGCAGCTGGGGACAGGTTGAAAAACTGTTTTTT.

The CDR3 DNA reads TGCAGCGTCTCATACGGGACTGGCTACGAGCAGTACTTC. This codes for CSVSYGTGYEQYF. The rearrangement links TRBV29-1 to TRBJ2-7, with a possible D match to TRBD2 (6 bases). Deletions cut 6 bases from V and 3 bases from J, with 15 bases between. In germline, CDR1 is SQVTM, CDR2 ANQGSEA. The CDR3 sequence is 13 residues long.

This sequence joins TRBV4-2 and TRBJ1-1; the D gene is possibly TRBD1 (5 bases). Trimming took 1 base from V and 1 from J, leaving 10 bases between them. Germline V lookup: CDR1 LGHNA, CDR2 YNFKEQ. This CDR3 contains 15 residues. The CDR3 nucleotides are TGTGCCAGCAGCCAAGTCGGGGGTGGGAACACTGAAGCTTTCTTT. It specifies CASSQVGGGNTEAFF.

DNA of the CDR3: TGTGCCAGCAGCTTATCTCGGGAGGCCGGGGAGCAGTACTTC. This codes for CASSLSREAGEQYF. The chain recombines TRBV7-2 with TRBJ2-7; 7 bases agree with TRBD2. From germline, CDR1 is SGHTA and CDR2 FQGNSA. The J segment lost 7 bases and the V segment lost 2 bases, leaving 8 bases of the junction unmatched. The CDR3 loop spans 14 amino acids.